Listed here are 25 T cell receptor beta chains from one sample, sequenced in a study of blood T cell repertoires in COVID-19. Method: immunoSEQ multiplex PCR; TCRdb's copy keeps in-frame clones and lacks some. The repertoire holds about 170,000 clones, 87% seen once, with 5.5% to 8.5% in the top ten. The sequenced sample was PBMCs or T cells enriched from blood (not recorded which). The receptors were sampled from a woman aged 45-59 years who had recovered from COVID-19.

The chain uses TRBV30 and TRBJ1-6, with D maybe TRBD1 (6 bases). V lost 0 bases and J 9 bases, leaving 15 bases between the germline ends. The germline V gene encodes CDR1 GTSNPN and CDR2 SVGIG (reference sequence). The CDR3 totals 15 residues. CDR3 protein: CAWSVRQGSASPLHF. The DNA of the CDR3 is TGTGCCTGGAGTGTACGGCAGGGGTCAGCTTCACCCCTCCACTTT. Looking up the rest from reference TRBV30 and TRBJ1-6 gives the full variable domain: SQTIHQWPATLVQPVGSPLSLECTVEGTSNPNLYWYRQAAGRGLQLLFYSVGIGQISSEVPQNLSASRPQDRQFILSSKKLLLSDSGFYLCAWSVRQGSASPLHFGNGTRLTVT.

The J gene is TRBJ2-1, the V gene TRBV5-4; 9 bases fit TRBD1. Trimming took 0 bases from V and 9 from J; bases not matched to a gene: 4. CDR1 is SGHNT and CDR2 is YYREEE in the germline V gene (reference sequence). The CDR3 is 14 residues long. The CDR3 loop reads CASSLVDRGGEQFF. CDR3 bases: TGTGCCAGCAGCTTGGTGGACAGGGGAGGTGAGCAGTTCTTC. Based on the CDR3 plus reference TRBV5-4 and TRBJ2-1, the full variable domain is ETGVTQSPTHLIKTRGQQVTLRCSSQSGHNTVSWYQQALGQGPQFIFQYYREEENGRGNFPPRFSGLQFPNYSSELNVNALELDDSALYLCASSLVDRGGEQFFGPGTRLTVL.

The CDR3 sequence: CASSRAGSYNEQFF. The CDR3 region has the DNA TGTGCCAGCAGCCGAGCAGGGTCCTACAATGAGCAGTTCTTC. V is TRBV7-9 and J is TRBJ2-1, with D perhaps matching TRBD1 (5 bases). Trimming cost V 5 bases and J 1 base, with 9 bases left between them. The germline CDR1 and CDR2 sequences are SEHNR and FQNEAQ (reference sequence). The CDR3 sequence is 14 residues long.

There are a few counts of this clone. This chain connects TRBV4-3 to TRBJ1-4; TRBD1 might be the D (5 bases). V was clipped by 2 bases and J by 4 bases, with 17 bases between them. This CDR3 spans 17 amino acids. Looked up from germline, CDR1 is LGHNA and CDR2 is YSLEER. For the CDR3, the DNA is TGCGCCAGCAGCCAATCACATCAGGGTCAGATTAATGAAAAACTGTTTTTT. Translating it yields CASSQSHQGQINEKLFF.

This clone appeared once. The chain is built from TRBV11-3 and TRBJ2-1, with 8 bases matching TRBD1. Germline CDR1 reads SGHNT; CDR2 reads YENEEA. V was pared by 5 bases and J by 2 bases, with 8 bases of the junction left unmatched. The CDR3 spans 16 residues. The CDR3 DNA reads TGTGCCAGCAGCCCAACCGACAGGGGCCCCTACAATGAGCAGTTCTTC. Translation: CASSPTDRGPYNEQFF.

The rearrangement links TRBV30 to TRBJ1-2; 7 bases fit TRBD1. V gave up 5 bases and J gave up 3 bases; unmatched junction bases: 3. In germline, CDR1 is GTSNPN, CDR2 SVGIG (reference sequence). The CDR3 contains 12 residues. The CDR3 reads CAWDRVHYGYTF. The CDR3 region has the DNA TGTGCCTGGGACAGGGTTCACTATGGCTACACCTTC.

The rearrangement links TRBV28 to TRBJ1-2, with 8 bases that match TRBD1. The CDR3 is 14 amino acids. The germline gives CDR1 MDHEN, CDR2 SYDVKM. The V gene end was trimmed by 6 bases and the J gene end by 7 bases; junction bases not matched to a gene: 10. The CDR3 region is CASRPGQGRGGYTF. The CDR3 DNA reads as TGTGCCAGCAGACCCGGACAGGGAAGAGGTGGCTACACCTTC.

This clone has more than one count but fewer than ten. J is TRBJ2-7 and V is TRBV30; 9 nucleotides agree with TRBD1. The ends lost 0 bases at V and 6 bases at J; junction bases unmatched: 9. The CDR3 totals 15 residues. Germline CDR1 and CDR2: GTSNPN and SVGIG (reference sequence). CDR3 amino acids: CAWSVDFGTGSEQYF. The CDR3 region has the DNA TGTGCCTGGAGTGTGGATTTTGGGACAGGGAGCGAGCAGTACTTC.

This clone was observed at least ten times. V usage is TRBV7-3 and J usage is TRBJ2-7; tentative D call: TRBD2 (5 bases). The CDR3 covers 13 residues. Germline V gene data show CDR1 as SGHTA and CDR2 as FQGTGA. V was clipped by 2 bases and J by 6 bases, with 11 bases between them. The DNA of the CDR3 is TGTGCCAGCAGCTTAGACGGGAACCGCGAGCAGTACTTC. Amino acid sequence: CASSLDGNREQYF.

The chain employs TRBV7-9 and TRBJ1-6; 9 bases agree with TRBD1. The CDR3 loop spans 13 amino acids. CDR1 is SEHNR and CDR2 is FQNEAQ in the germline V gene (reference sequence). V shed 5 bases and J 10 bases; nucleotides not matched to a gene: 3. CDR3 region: CASSLGQGSPLHF. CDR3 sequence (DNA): TGTGCCAGCAGCCTGGGACAGGGCTCACCCCTCCACTTT.

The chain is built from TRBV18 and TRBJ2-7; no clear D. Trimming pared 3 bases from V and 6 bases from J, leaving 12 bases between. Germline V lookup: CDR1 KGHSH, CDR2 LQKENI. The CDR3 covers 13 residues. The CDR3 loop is CASSPTTLSEQYF. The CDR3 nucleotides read TGTGCCAGCTCACCTACTACTCTTAGCGAGCAGTACTTC.

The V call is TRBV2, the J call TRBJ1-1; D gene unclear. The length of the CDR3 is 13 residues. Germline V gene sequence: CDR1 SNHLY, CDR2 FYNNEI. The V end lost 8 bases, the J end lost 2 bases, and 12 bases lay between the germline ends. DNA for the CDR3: TGTGCCAGCCGGGGAGACTACAACACTGAAGCTTTCTTT. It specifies CASRGDYNTEAFF.

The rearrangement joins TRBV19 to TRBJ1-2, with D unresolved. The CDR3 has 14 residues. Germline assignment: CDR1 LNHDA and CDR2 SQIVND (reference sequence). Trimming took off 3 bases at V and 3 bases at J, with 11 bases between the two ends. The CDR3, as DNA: TGTGCCAGTAGTATGCCCGGGAGGGACTATGGCTACACCTTC. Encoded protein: CASSMPGRDYGYTF.

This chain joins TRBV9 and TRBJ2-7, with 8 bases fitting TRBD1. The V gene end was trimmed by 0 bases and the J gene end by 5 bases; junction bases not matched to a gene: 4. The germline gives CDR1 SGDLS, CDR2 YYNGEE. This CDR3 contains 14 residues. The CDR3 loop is CASSVAEDRDEQYF. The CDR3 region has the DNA TGTGCCAGCAGCGTAGCTGAGGACAGGGACGAGCAGTACTTC.

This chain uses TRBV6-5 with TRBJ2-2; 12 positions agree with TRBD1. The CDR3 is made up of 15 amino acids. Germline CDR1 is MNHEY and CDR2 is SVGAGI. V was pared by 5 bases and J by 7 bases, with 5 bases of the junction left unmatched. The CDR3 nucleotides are TGTGCCAGCAGTCATGGGACAGGGGGCGGCGGGGAGCTGTTTTTT. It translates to CASSHGTGGGGELFF.

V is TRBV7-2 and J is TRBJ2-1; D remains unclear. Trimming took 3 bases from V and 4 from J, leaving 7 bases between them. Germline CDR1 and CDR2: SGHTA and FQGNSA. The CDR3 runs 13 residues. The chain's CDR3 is CASSFYGYNEQFF. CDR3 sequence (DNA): TGTGCCAGCAGCTTCTATGGTTACAATGAGCAGTTCTTC.

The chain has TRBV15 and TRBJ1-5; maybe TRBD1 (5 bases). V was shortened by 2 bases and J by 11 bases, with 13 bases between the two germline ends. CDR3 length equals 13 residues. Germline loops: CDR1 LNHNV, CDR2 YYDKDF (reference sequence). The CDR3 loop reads CATSRIRAPSQHF. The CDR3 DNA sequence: TGTGCCACCAGCAGAATCAGGGCCCCGTCCCAGCATTTT.

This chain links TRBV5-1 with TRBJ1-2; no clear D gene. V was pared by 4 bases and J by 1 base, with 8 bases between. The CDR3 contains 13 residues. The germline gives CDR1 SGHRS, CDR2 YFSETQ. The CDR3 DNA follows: TGCGCCAGCAGCCCAGATCGTAACTATGGCTACACCTTC. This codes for CASSPDRNYGYTF.

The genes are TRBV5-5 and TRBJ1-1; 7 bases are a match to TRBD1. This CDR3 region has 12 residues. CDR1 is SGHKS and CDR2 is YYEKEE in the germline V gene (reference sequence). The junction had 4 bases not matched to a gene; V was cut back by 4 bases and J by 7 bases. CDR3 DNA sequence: TGTGCCAGCAGCGTCCAGGGGGGTGAAGCTTTCTTT. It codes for CASSVQGGEAFF. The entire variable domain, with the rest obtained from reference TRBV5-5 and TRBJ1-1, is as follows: DAGVTQSPTHLIKTRGQQVTLRCSPISGHKSVSWYQQVLGQGPQFIFQYYEKEERGRGNFPDRFSARQFPNYSSELNVNALLLGDSALYLCASSVQGGEAFFGQGTRLTVV.

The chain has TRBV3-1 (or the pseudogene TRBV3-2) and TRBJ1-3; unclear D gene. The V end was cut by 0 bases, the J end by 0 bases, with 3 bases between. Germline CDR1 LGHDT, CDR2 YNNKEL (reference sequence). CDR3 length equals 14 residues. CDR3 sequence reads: CASSQDSSGNTIYF. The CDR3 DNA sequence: TGTGCCAGCAGCCAAGACAGCTCTGGAAACACCATATATTTT.

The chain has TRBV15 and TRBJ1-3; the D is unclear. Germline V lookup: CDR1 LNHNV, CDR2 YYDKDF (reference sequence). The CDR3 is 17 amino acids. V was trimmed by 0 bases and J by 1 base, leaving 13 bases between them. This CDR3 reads CATSRDAGKTSGNTIYF. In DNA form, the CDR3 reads TGTGCCACCAGCAGAGACGCAGGCAAAACGTCTGGAAACACCATATATTTT.

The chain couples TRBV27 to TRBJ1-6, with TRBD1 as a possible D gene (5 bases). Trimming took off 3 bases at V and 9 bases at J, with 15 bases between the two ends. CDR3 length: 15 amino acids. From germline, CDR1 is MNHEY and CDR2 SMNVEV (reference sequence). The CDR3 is CASSFIQDTGSPLHF. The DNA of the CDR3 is TGTGCCAGCAGTTTTATACAGGATACGGGTTCACCCCTCCACTTT.

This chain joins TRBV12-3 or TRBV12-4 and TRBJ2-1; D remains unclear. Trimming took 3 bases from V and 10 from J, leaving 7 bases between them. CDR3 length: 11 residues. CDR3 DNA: TGTGCCAGCAGTTTGGCCGGGGAGCAGTTCTTC. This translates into CASSLAGEQFF.

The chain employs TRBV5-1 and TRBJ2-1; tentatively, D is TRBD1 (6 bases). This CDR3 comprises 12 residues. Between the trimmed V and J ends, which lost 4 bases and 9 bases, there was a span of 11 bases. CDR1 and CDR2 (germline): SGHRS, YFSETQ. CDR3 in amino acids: CASSGGGSEQFF. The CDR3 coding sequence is TGCGCCAGCAGCGGGGGCGGGTCTGAGCAGTTCTTC.

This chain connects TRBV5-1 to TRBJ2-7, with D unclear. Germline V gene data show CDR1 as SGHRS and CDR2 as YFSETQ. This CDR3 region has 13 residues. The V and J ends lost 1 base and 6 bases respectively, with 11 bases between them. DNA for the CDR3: TGCGCCAGCAGCTTGACCGTCACGGGCGAGCAGTACTTC. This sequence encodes CASSLTVTGEQYF.